Sequencing of this T cell receptor (beta chain) was carried out in a study of response to subunit inactivated influenza vaccine. Study-wide results and caveats: The authors put forward the suggestion that each seasonal influenza vaccination may bring in only a limited number of new T cells.

The CDR3 length is 15 residues. The V gene's germline CDR1 is SGHTA and CDR2 FQGNSA. V was clipped by 5 bases and J by 7 bases, with 18 bases between them. MiXCR, run by TCRdb on the RT-PCR reads, gives a single entry per CDR3 protein. The repertoire includes 550,000 to 800,000 distinct CDR3 sequences, approximately 14% of them detected once, and less than 7% sits in the top ten. Remarks on this clonotype: The antigen remains undetermined.

This sequence was found in a man aged 50-60 years who received an inactivated influenza vaccine. Sequenced material: PBMCs from blood, taken less than 15 days before vaccination. V is TRBV7-2 and J is TRBJ1-5; unclear D gene. The CDR3 here is CASSLSRGVGQPQHF. In nucleotides, the CDR3 is TGTGCCAGCAGCCTCTCCCGCGGGGTCGGGCAGCCCCAGCATTTT.